The rows below give T cell receptor beta chains drawn from one sample of a study of blood T cell repertoires in COVID-19. Clones were read by immunoSEQ multiplex PCR, and TCRdb kept only the in-frame ones, dropping some. This table has approximately 140,000 clones, around 87% appearing once. Sequenced material: peripheral blood. The receptors originated from a man at least 80 years old with acute or convalescent COVID-19. The CDR3 runs from the conserved cysteine through the conserved F or W. The D gene is left open where the match is weak. The size of a clone is reported for some rows only, either as once, few or many, or as a class for expanded clones.

D gene	V gene	clone size	J gene	CDR3 protein	CDR3 DNA
-	TRBV19	-	TRBJ1-6	CASSIGGEASPLHF	TGTGCCAGTAGTATAGGCGGGGAGGCTTCACCCCTCCACTTT
-	TRBV18	-	TRBJ1-1	CASSPGLGETEAFF	TGTGCCAGCTCACCGGGTCTAGGGGAAACTGAAGCTTTCTTT
TRBD2	TRBV10-2	-	TRBJ2-1	CASSDSGLAGEVGRYNEQFF	TGCGCCAGCAGTGACTCAGGACTAGCGGGAGAGGTCGGGAGATACAATGAGCAGTTCTTC
-	TRBV29-1	-	TRBJ1-4	CSVSGGALGANEKLFF	TGCAGCGTTTCGGGGGGCGCCTTAGGGGCTAATGAAAAACTGTTTTTT
TRBD1	TRBV5-1	-	TRBJ1-2	CASNAGQGNNYGYTF	TGCGCCAGCAACGCCGGACAGGGGAATAACTATGGCTACACCTTC
TRBD2	TRBV5-1	-	TRBJ2-7	CASSLSGYSGTEQYF	TGCGCCAGCAGCTTGTCAGGTTATAGCGGGACTGAGCAGTACTTC
TRBD1	TRBV7-6	-	TRBJ1-6	CASSFRGDYNSPLHF	TGTGCCAGCAGCTTCAGGGGGGACTATAATTCACCCCTCCACTTT
-	TRBV9	-	TRBJ1-6	CASSVGSPVAPLHF	TGTGCCAGCAGCGTAGGATCTCCGGTGGCACCCCTCCACTTT
TRBD2	TRBV27	-	TRBJ2-3	CASSPLPGTSGNPSTDTQYF	TGTGCCAGCAGTCCTCTACCCGGGACTAGCGGAAACCCTAGCACAGATACGCAGTATTTT
TRBD2	TRBV10-3	-	TRBJ2-1	CAISEALAGNNEQFF	TGTGCCATCAGTGAGGCCCTAGCGGGAAACAATGAGCAGTTCTTC
-	TRBV5-1	few	TRBJ1-4	CASSLDGTGATNEKLFF	TGCGCCAGCAGCTTGGACGGCACAGGTGCAACTAATGAAAAACTGTTTTTT
-	TRBV28	few	TRBJ1-4	CASSPPRGTELFF	TGTGCCAGCAGTCCCCCGCGGGGGACCGAACTGTTTTTT
-	TRBV4-2	once	TRBJ2-7	CASSQAQAASYEQYF	TGTGCCAGCAGCCAAGCTCAGGCCGCCTCCTACGAGCAGTACTTC
-	TRBV19	-	TRBJ1-1	CASSIPVRSSGTEAFF	TGTGCCAGTAGTATTCCTGTTAGGAGCTCGGGCACTGAAGCTTTCTTT
-	TRBV29-1	few	TRBJ1-4	CSVADSSEKLFF	TGCAGCGTGGCCGACAGTTCTGAAAAACTGTTTTTT
-	TRBV24-1	-	TRBJ2-3	CATSDPEKTGTQYF	TGTGCCACCAGTGATCCTGAGAAAACGGGTACGCAGTATTTT
TRBD1	TRBV25-1	-	TRBJ2-6	CASSGTGTVSGANVLTF	TGTGCCAGCAGTGGGACCGGGACAGTCTCTGGGGCCAACGTCCTGACTTTC
-	TRBV6-5	-	TRBJ1-2	CASSYSDGAGVDTF	TGTGCCAGCAGTTACTCGGATGGGGCAGGGGTCGACACCTTC
TRBD1	TRBV3-1/TRBV3-2	-	TRBJ1-1	CASSLLRQGRTEAFF	TGTGCCAGCAGCCTCCTCAGACAGGGGCGGACTGAAGCTTTCTTT
TRBD1	TRBV18	few	TRBJ1-3	CASSPGQGGSGNTIYF	TGTGCCAGCTCACCGGGACAGGGTGGATCTGGAAACACCATATATTTT
TRBD2	TRBV7-8	-	TRBJ2-7	CASSLREGLVEQYF	TGTGCCAGCAGCTTACGGGAGGGCCTCGTCGAGCAGTACTTC
TRBD2	TRBV19	-	TRBJ2-5	CASTASGSLETQYF	TGTGCCAGTACGGCTAGCGGGAGTTTAGAGACCCAGTACTTC
-	TRBV18	-	TRBJ2-3	CASSPREGSTDTQYF	TGTGCCAGCTCACCACGTGAGGGTAGCACAGATACGCAGTATTTT
-	TRBV2	-	TRBJ2-5	CASSLGETQYF	TGTGCCAGCTCCCTCGGGGAGACCCAGTACTTC
TRBD1	TRBV27	few	TRBJ1-1	CASSLQGDTEAFF	TGTGCCAGCAGTTTACAGGGGGACACTGAAGCTTTCTTT
-	TRBV7-9	-	TRBJ1-1	CASSSGFAEAFF	TGTGCCAGCAGCTCCGGTTTCGCTGAAGCTTTCTTT
-	TRBV11-3	once	TRBJ2-1	CASSLAGSYNEQFF	TGTGCCAGCAGCTTAGCGGGCTCCTACAATGAGCAGTTCTTC